One and the same sample provided the 27 T cell receptor beta chains below, sequenced in a study of cytomegalovirus exposure and HLA in healthy donors. PCR used 60 Vbeta primers and 13 Jbeta primers. TCRdb's copy holds only in-frame clones and misses some; the assay was immunoSEQ multiplex PCR. This repertoire shows about 160,000 clones, 70% to 80% found once; its top ten account for around 1.5%. The material sequenced was PBMCs. The receptors originated from a middle-aged man in good health and CMV-seronegative.

The V call is TRBV7-2, the J call TRBJ1-4; 9 nucleotides match TRBD1. This CDR3 is 17 amino acids long. From germline, CDR1 is SGHTA and CDR2 FQGNSA. The V and J ends lost 5 bases and 0 bases, in that order; junction bases with no gene match: 7. The CDR3 here is CASSLTGGAATNEKLFF. Written as DNA, the CDR3 is TGTGCCAGCAGCCTAACAGGGGGCGCGGCAACTAATGAAAAACTGTTTTTT.

This clone was counted once. This chain uses TRBV5-1 with TRBJ2-7; D might be TRBD1 (6 bases). V gave up 5 bases and J gave up 3 bases, with 6 bases separating them. Looked up from germline, CDR1 is SGHRS and CDR2 is YFSETQ. This CDR3 has 11 amino acids. DNA for the CDR3: TGCGCCAGCAGGACAGGCTACGAGCAGTACTTC. This codes for CASRTGYEQYF.

Only a few counts were recorded for this clone. The rearrangement links TRBV28 to TRBJ2-5; 12 nucleotides agree with TRBD2. The germline V gene encodes CDR1 MDHEN and CDR2 SYDVKM. The J segment lost 2 bases and the V segment lost 6 bases, leaving 4 bases of the junction unmatched. This CDR3 spans 15 amino acids. The CDR3 loop reads CASRPSGRVQETQYF. DNA for the CDR3: TGTGCCAGCAGACCTAGCGGGAGGGTACAAGAGACCCAGTACTTC.

This clone was observed once. V usage is TRBV15 and J usage is TRBJ2-7, with D possibly TRBD2 on 6 matching bases. Germline CDR1 is LNHNV and CDR2 is YYDKDF (reference sequence). The V gene lost 3 bases and the J gene lost 5 bases, with 14 bases spanning the gap. The CDR3 spans 14 residues. CDR3 bases: TGTGCCACCAGCAGGGGGGGACCCGGCGACGAGCAGTACTTC. It specifies CATSRGGPGDEQYF.

This chain uses TRBV9 with TRBJ2-2, with TRBD2 identical over 7 bases. The CDR3 is 17 residues long. V gave up 3 bases and J gave up 3 bases; unmatched junction bases: 11. Per germline, CDR1 SGDLS and CDR2 YYNGEE. The CDR3 reads CASSASWTRGDTGELFF. As DNA, the CDR3 is TGTGCCAGCAGCGCTTCCTGGACTAGGGGCGACACCGGGGAGCTGTTTTTT.

The rearrangement uses TRBV12-2 and TRBJ2-7; whether TRBD2, the table's D call, matches the DNA was not checked. TRBV12-2 is designated a pseudogene. The CDR3 is 15 residues long. The chain's CDR3 is CASRPRGGREYEQYF. In DNA form, the CDR3 reads TGTGCAAGTCGCCCCAGGGGCGGGAGGGAATACGAGCAGTACTTC.

The J gene is TRBJ2-1, the V gene TRBV4-1; D possibly corresponds to TRBD2 (6 bases). This CDR3 has 17 residues. V was trimmed by 4 bases and J by 4 bases, leaving 20 bases between them. The V gene's germline CDR1 is MGHRA and CDR2 YSYEKL. The CDR3 DNA sequence: TGCGCCAGCAGCCCTTTCTCCCGGGGGAGCTCTTACAATGAGCAGTTCTTC. This gives the protein CASSPFSRGSSYNEQFF.

The chain is built from TRBV7-2 and TRBJ2-7, with a weak D call TRBD1 (7 bases). This CDR3 contains 14 residues. Trimming removed 6 bases from V and 6 bases from J, with 18 bases in between. Germline assignment: CDR1 SGHTA and CDR2 FQGNSA. The CDR3 nucleotides read TGTGCCAGCAGGCTGGGGGGCAGGGGGTCCGAGCAGTACTTC. This translates into CASRLGGRGSEQYF. Full variable domain (missing parts from reference TRBV7-2 and TRBJ2-7): GAGVSQSPSNKVTEKGKDVELRCDPISGHTALYWYRQSLGQGLEFLIYFQGNSAPDKSGLPSDRFSAERTGGSVSTLTIQRTQQEDSAVYLCASRLGGRGSEQYFGPGTRLTVT.

V and J are TRBV5-1 and TRBJ2-1; 8 bases align to TRBD2. This CDR3 contains 17 residues. Germline CDR1 SGHRS, CDR2 YFSETQ. Germline trimming cut 1 base from V and 2 bases from J; bases unmatched to any gene: 8. CDR3 nucleotides: TGCGCCAGCAGCTTGTTCCGGACTAGCCGAACCTACAATGAGCAGTTCTTC. Protein product: CASSLFRTSRTYNEQFF.

The chain is built from TRBV7-2 and TRBJ2-7; TRBD1 matches 8 bases. Germline assignment: CDR1 SGHTA and CDR2 FQGNSA. The J segment lost 3 bases and the V segment lost 6 bases, leaving 4 bases of the junction unmatched. This CDR3 contains 13 residues. The CDR3 sequence is CASSFGQGYEQYF. The CDR3 region has the DNA TGTGCCAGCAGTTTCGGACAGGGCTACGAGCAGTACTTC.

The chain recombines TRBV6-1 with TRBJ1-1, with a weak D call TRBD1 (6 bases). Germline loops: CDR1 MNHNS, CDR2 SASEGT. Deletions cut 3 bases from V and 4 bases from J, with 12 bases between. The CDR3 is 14 amino acids. The CDR3 loop reads CASSEEGGITEAFF. The CDR3 bases are TGTGCCAGCAGTGAGGAGGGGGGGATCACTGAAGCTTTCTTT.

This sequence joins TRBV27 and TRBJ2-3; 10 nucleotides match TRBD2. The V gene's germline CDR1 is MNHEY and CDR2 SMNVEV (reference sequence). The junction had 1 base not matched to a gene; V was cut back by 1 base and J by 0 bases. This CDR3 region has 16 residues. For the CDR3, the DNA is TGTGCCAGCAGTTTATTAGCGGGGGGAAGCACAGATACGCAGTATTTT. Its protein product is CASSLLAGGSTDTQYF.

The chain employs TRBV6-4 and TRBJ2-3, with 11 bases lining up with TRBD2. V gave up 5 bases and J gave up 6 bases; unmatched junction bases: 7. The germline V gene has CDR1 MRHNA and CDR2 SNTAGT. The CDR3 sequence is 15 residues long. The CDR3 sequence: CASSITSGSLDTQYF. CDR3 in DNA: TGTGCCAGCAGTATTACTAGCGGGAGCCTGGATACGCAGTATTTT.

In the case of this clone: At one end the junction does not follow the germline gene, possibly because of a read error. The chain links TRBV29-1 to TRBJ2-6; TRBD2 agrees at 8 bases. CDR3 length equals 16 residues. CDR1 is SQVTM and CDR2 is ANQGSEA in the germline V gene. The CDR3 sequence is CSVEGGGSSGANGLTF. The CDR3 DNA follows: TGCAGCGTTGAAGGCGGGGGGAGCTCTGGGGCCAACGGCCTGACTTTC.

This sequence joins TRBV27 and TRBJ1-2, with 8 bases identical to TRBD1. Per germline, CDR1 MNHEY and CDR2 SMNVEV (reference sequence). V shed 2 bases, J shed 8 bases, and the junction held 7 bases outside the gene matches. This CDR3 has 14 amino acids. CDR3 bases: TGTGCCAGCAGTTTAAGGGACAGGTCGGGAGGCTACACCTTC. As protein: CASSLRDRSGGYTF.

The chain recombines TRBV7-9 with TRBJ1-3; perhaps TRBD1 as D (5 bases). V dropped 1 base and J dropped 2 bases, with 6 bases sitting between them. Germline assignment: CDR1 SEHNR and CDR2 FQNEAQ (reference sequence). The CDR3 runs to 14 residues. CDR3 region: CASSLDRPGNTIYF. The CDR3 coding sequence is TGTGCCAGCAGCTTAGACAGGCCTGGAAACACCATATATTTT.

This clone was observed once. The chain links TRBV5-6 to TRBJ1-6; no firm D call. CDR3 size: 13 residues. Germline CDR1 and CDR2: SGHDT and YYEEEE. V was clipped by 2 bases and J by 5 bases, with 5 bases between them. In DNA form, the CDR3 reads TGTGCCAGCAGCTTAGGAGATAATTCACCCCTCCACTTT. Protein: CASSLGDNSPLHF.

The chain is built from TRBV27 and TRBJ1-4; D is possibly TRBD1 (6 bases). The CDR3 covers 14 residues. Germline V gives CDR1 MNHEY, CDR2 SMNVEV (reference sequence). V was shortened by 4 bases and J by 8 bases, with 14 bases between the two germline ends. The CDR3 DNA sequence: TGTGCCAGCAGTTCGACAGGTTTAGGCGAAAAACTGTTTTTT. It yields the protein CASSSTGLGEKLFF.

The genes are TRBV6-5 and TRBJ1-1; no firm D call. Germline-derived CDR1 and CDR2 are MNHEY and SVGAGI. Trimming stripped 2 bases from V and 0 bases from J, with 10 bases between. The CDR3 has 15 amino acids. The chain's CDR3 is CASSYAGLMNTEAFF. CDR3 in DNA: TGTGCCAGCAGTTACGCCGGTCTCATGAACACTGAAGCTTTCTTT.

This rearrangement joins TRBV11-2 to TRBJ2-7, with TRBD2 matching over 8 bases. The ends lost 6 bases at V and 4 bases at J; junction bases unmatched: 8. The germline V gene encodes CDR1 SGHAT and CDR2 FQNNGV. This CDR3 is 14 amino acids long. The CDR3 DNA reads TGTGCCAGCAGTCTGGGACTAGGAAGGTACGAGCAGTACTTC. Translated, it gives CASSLGLGRYEQYF.

The gene calls are TRBV27 and TRBJ2-2; the match to TRBD2 covers 9 bases. V shed 7 bases, J shed 2 bases, and the junction held 8 bases outside the gene matches. Looked up from germline, CDR1 is MNHEY and CDR2 is SMNVEV (reference sequence). This CDR3 contains 16 residues. The CDR3 bases are TGTGCCAGCAAGGCTAGCGGGAATCGAAACACCGGGGAGCTGTTTTTT. Its protein is CASKASGNRNTGELFF.

This clone came up once. The chain carries TRBV2 and TRBJ1-2; the D gene is possibly TRBD1 (5 bases). Per the germline V gene, CDR1 is SNHLY and CDR2 is FYNNEI. V lost 1 base and J lost 4, with 10 bases in between. The CDR3 spans 14 residues. The DNA of the CDR3 is TGTGCCAGCAGTGAAGTCCGGGACTCCTATGGCTACACCTTC. Its protein is CASSEVRDSYGYTF.

This rearrangement joins TRBV7-3 to TRBJ2-2; TRBD2 aligns across 11 bases. The length of the CDR3 is 16 residues. CDR1 is SGHTA, CDR2 FQGTGA, per germline. Unmatched junction bases numbered 6, after V lost 4 bases and J lost 5 bases. The CDR3 protein is CASSSLAGGRTGELFF. In DNA form, the CDR3 reads TGTGCCAGCAGCTCTTTAGCGGGAGGGCGGACCGGGGAGCTGTTTTTT.

As regards this clone: At one end, the junction sequence differs from germline, possibly due to a read error. The chain has TRBV6-1 and TRBJ2-4, with a weak D call TRBD2 (5 bases). This CDR3 has 14 residues. The germline V gene encodes CDR1 MNHNS and CDR2 SASEGT. CDR3 DNA sequence: TGTGCCAGCATCTTAGCGCGAACCAAAAACAGTCAGTACTTC. It specifies CASILARTKNSQYF.

This chain connects TRBV15 to TRBJ2-7; 12 bases map to TRBD2. This CDR3 contains 16 residues. CDR1 and CDR2 from the germline V gene are LNHNV and YYDKDF (reference sequence). V lost 4 bases to trimming and J lost 5 bases; unmatched junction nucleotides: 9. CDR3 sequence reads: CATSTRTSGRIHEQYF. CDR3 nucleotide sequence: TGTGCCACCAGCACCAGAACTAGCGGGAGGATACACGAGCAGTACTTC.

This clone appeared once. V is TRBV19 and J is TRBJ2-3; D call uncertain. Germline CDR1 reads LNHDA; CDR2 reads SQIVND (reference sequence). This CDR3 has 13 amino acids. V was pared by 3 bases and J by 4 bases, with 8 bases between. CDR3 nucleotides: TGTGCCAGTAGTATTATCCAGGCAGATACGCAGTATTTT. Its translation is CASSIIQADTQYF. The variable domain in full, with the rest retrieved from reference TRBV19 and TRBJ2-3, is DGGITQSPKYLFRKEGQNVTLSCEQNLNHDAMYWYRQDPGQGLRLIYYSQIVNDFQKGDIAEGYSVSREKKESFPLTVTSAQKNPTAFYLCASSIIQADTQYFGPGTRLTVL.

The V and J genes are TRBV10-3 and TRBJ2-7, with 11 bases fitting TRBD2. The CDR3 contains 15 residues. V trimming: 4 bases; J trimming: 6 bases; junction bases outside the gene matches: 8. Per germline, CDR1 ENHRY and CDR2 SYGVKD. The CDR3 sequence: CAISVSSGRPLEQYF. Here the CDR3 DNA reads TGTGCCATCAGTGTGTCTAGCGGGAGGCCCCTCGAGCAGTACTTC.